This T cell receptor (beta chain) was observed in a study of memory CD4+ T cells and cytomegalovirus serostatus. Single viable CD3+CD4+CD8-CD45RO+ cells were sorted as the memory CD4+ T cells. The junction had 8 bases not matched to a gene; V was cut back by 5 bases and J by 2 bases. Germline lookup yields CDR1 SGHVS and CDR2 FNYEAQ. The length of the CDR3 is 16 residues. Repertoires were generated with immunoSEQ multiplex PCR, while TCRdb's copy carries only in-frame clones and drops some. The sample lists some 52,000 clones; about three quarters were seen once. This TCR derives from an adult in good health and CMV-seropositive. The specimen was memory CD4+ T cells from blood. The chain employs TRBV7-6 and TRBJ1-1, with 10 bases identical to TRBD1. CDR3 sequence (DNA): TGTGCCAGCAGCCCGACCGGGACAGGGGCAAACACTGAAGCTTTCTTT. As protein: CASSPTGTGANTEAFF.